A single TCR beta chain is shown here with its context. This sample stems from a study of technical replicates of blood from a handful of donors. Only in-frame clones appear in the TCRdb table, and some are missing; sequencing was by immunoSEQ multiplex PCR. The sample includes approximately 82,000 clones, just over 90% of them seen just once. The CDR3 is made up of 15 amino acids. Germline V gives CDR1 SGHAT, CDR2 FQNNGV. V was cut by 2 bases and J by 7 bases, with 17 bases left in between. V gene TRBV11-2 combines with J gene TRBJ1-2, with a weak D call TRBD1 (6 bases). Sequenced material: T cells isolated from PBMCs. The source is a human donor in good health. This chain's CDR3 is CASSLSSQGFAGYTF. The CDR3 DNA reads TGTGCCAGCAGCTTATCCTCTCAGGGGTTTGCTGGCTACACCTTC.